The rows below give T cell receptor beta chains drawn from one sample of a study of T-cell reconstitution after alpha-beta-depleted transplantation in children. Using its own MiXCR run on the PCR reads, TCRdb lists one record per CDR3 protein. This sample has around 410,000 distinct CDR3 sequences, with about a tenth found just once. The material was PBMCs from the stem cell graft donor, obtained from the stem cell graft. Receptors were obtained from a human donor who donated a stem cell graft to a child with acute myeloid leukemia. CDR3s include the opening cysteine and the closing phenylalanine or tryptophan.

j_call v_call cdr3_length cdr3_aa
TRBJ1-4 TRBV21-1 15 CASSKRGGNNEKLFF
TRBJ2-1 TRBV29-1 14 CSVPTSGGHNEQFF
TRBJ1-1 TRBV27 14 CASKGQGRGTEAFF
TRBJ2-5 TRBV5-1 15 CASSLELGAQETQYF
TRBJ2-3 TRBV29-1 14 CSALLAGVVATQYF
TRBJ1-5 TRBV12-3/TRBV12-4 14 CASSLGLWDQPQHF
TRBJ2-3 TRBV6-1 17 CASSAHGTTRSTDTQYF
TRBJ1-2 TRBV5-6 15 CASSQQGPYNYGYTF
TRBJ2-5 TRBV7-2 12 CASSLESKTQYF
TRBJ2-2 TRBV4-1 15 CASSQFRGTNGELFF
TRBJ2-5 TRBV10-3 12 CATTAGQETQYF
TRBJ1-2 TRBV5-1 14 CASSLEQGISGYTF
TRBJ2-3 TRBV20-1 11 CSASFRDTQYF
TRBJ2-1 TRBV20-1 14 CSARGLAGGNEQFF
TRBJ2-3 TRBV7-2 18 CASSRGQGLSTSTDTQYF
TRBJ2-3 TRBV5-1 14 CASNNELRADTQYF
TRBJ2-5 TRBV12-3/TRBV12-4 12 CASSRNRETQYF
TRBJ1-2 TRBV25-1 17 CASSEPTGQGSPYGYTF
TRBJ2-1 TRBV29-1 13 CSANSGGAGEQFF
TRBJ2-5 TRBV20-1 15 CSASPPGLAGVTAYF
TRBJ1-5 TRBV12-3/TRBV12-4 13 CASSLPGGQPQHF
TRBJ2-7 TRBV12-3/TRBV12-4 16 CASSPDWGEGGYEQYF